These 21 T cell receptor beta chains share one sample of origin, sequenced in a study of cytomegalovirus exposure and HLA in healthy donors. Assay used: immunoSEQ multiplex PCR; TCRdb lists only in-frame clones, some missing. In the table there are 200,000 to 250,000 clones, around nine tenths of which are singletons. Material: PBMCs. The receptor source for this set is a woman under 30 in good health and CMV-seronegative.

The rearrangement joins TRBV2 to TRBJ2-4; TRBD1 agrees at 8 bases. In germline, CDR1 is SNHLY, CDR2 FYNNEI. Germline trimming cut 6 bases from V and 0 bases from J; bases unmatched to any gene: 7. The CDR3 is 16 residues long. CDR3 in amino acids: CASSLTGGLAKNIQYF. CDR3 nucleotides: TGTGCCAGCAGCCTTACAGGGGGTCTAGCCAAAAACATTCAGTACTTC.

This clone appeared a few times. The CDR3 is CASSDLWAYQPQHF. The CDR3 nucleotides read TGTGCCAGCAGTGATCTATGGGCGTACCAGCCCCAGCATTTT. The chain is built from TRBV25-1 and TRBJ1-5, with D unresolved. The length of the CDR3 is 14 residues. Germline V gene data show CDR1 as MGHDK and CDR2 as SYGVNS. V was pared by 3 bases and J by 7 bases, with 13 bases between. Looking up the rest from reference TRBV25-1 and TRBJ1-5 gives the full variable domain: EADIYQTPRYLVIGTGKKITLECSQTMGHDKMYWYQQDPGMELHLIHYSYGVNSTEKGDLSSESTVSRIRTEHFPLTLESARPSHTSQYLCASSDLWAYQPQHFGDGTRLSIL.

The chain combines TRBV29-1 with TRBJ1-5; D may be TRBD1 (5 bases). This CDR3 spans 13 amino acids. V was clipped by 4 bases and J by 2 bases, with 9 bases between them. Germline CDR1 reads SQVTM; CDR2 reads ANQGSEA. CDR3 sequence reads: CSVGGGGNQPQHF. DNA of the CDR3: TGCAGCGTTGGGGGGGGTGGCAATCAGCCCCAGCATTTT.

The chain combines TRBV30 with TRBJ1-2; D ambiguous. The V gene lost 2 bases and the J gene lost 4 bases, with 8 bases spanning the gap. Germline V gives CDR1 GTSNPN, CDR2 SVGIG (reference sequence). The CDR3 loop spans 12 amino acids. The DNA of the CDR3 is TGTGCCTGGAGTATAACCGGCTATGGCTACACCTTC. It specifies CAWSITGYGYTF.

The chain couples TRBV11-2 to TRBJ1-5; 7 nucleotides line up with TRBD1. The CDR3 has 15 amino acids. V gave up 5 bases and J gave up 4 bases; unmatched junction bases: 8. Germline CDR1 SGHAT, CDR2 FQNNGV. CDR3 residues: CASSRGTARNQPQHF. CDR3 nucleotide sequence: TGTGCCAGCAGCAGGGGGACAGCGAGGAATCAGCCCCAGCATTTT.

The chain couples TRBV30 to TRBJ1-1; D not resolved. V lost 2 bases and J lost 4, with 5 bases in between. The V gene's germline CDR1 is GTSNPN and CDR2 SVGIG (reference sequence). The CDR3 totals 11 residues. The CDR3 here is CAWSIGTEAFF. CDR3 in DNA: TGTGCCTGGAGTATCGGCACTGAAGCTTTCTTT. The full variable domain, its missing parts supplied by reference TRBV30 and TRBJ1-1, is SQTIHQWPATLVQPVGSPLSLECTVEGTSNPNLYWYRQAAGRGLQLLFYSVGIGQISSEVPQNLSASRPQDRQFILSSKKLLLSDSGFYLCAWSIGTEAFFGQGTRLTVV.

This clone appeared once. The genes are TRBV2 and TRBJ2-1; D gene uncertain. CDR1 is SNHLY, CDR2 FYNNEI, per germline. CDR3 length equals 11 residues. Trimming left V 7 bases short and J 7 bases short, with 8 bases between. The CDR3 DNA follows: TGTGCCAGCAACCACGGGAATGAGCAGTTCTTC. Encoded protein: CASNHGNEQFF.

J is TRBJ2-2 and V is TRBV7-8; 7 bases line up with TRBD2. V lost 5 bases and J lost 7; bases outside the gene matches: 10. The CDR3 totals 15 residues. Germline lookup yields CDR1 SGHVS and CDR2 FQNEAQ. The CDR3 DNA follows: TGTGCCAGCAGCCAAAGGGACTATCAGGTCGGGGAGCTGTTTTTT. Residues: CASSQRDYQVGELFF.

The chain uses TRBV4-1 and TRBJ1-1; D perhaps matches TRBD1 (6 bases). The CDR3 runs 16 residues. The ends were cut back, 1 base at V and 1 base at J, with 13 bases in the middle. Germline V gene lookup returns CDR1 MGHRA and CDR2 YSYEKL. CDR3 protein: CASSQVGGPANTEAFF. The CDR3 DNA reads TGCGCCAGCAGCCAAGTTGGGGGCCCAGCGAACACTGAAGCTTTCTTT.

Only a few counts were recorded for this clone. This chain uses TRBV19 with TRBJ2-2; D is possibly TRBD2 (6 bases). The CDR3 extends over 15 amino acids. V was pared by 5 bases and J by 2 bases, with 12 bases between. Germline CDR1 and CDR2: LNHDA and SQIVND (reference sequence). The CDR3 is CASSGGVVNTGELFF. The CDR3 bases are TGTGCCAGTAGTGGAGGGGTGGTAAACACCGGGGAGCTGTTTTTT.

The CDR3 spells CASSLTDSYTEAFF. The CDR3, as DNA: TGTGCCAGCAGTCTGACTGACAGCTACACTGAAGCTTTCTTT. The chain couples TRBV27 to TRBJ1-1, with a tentative D call TRBD1 (5 bases). This CDR3 region has 14 residues. Germline assignment: CDR1 MNHEY and CDR2 SMNVEV (reference sequence). V lost 5 bases and J 3 bases, leaving 13 bases between the germline ends.

This clone was seen a few times. The rearrangement links TRBV6-4 to TRBJ2-1; 11 bases map to TRBD2. The CDR3 is 15 residues long. Germline V gives CDR1 MRHNA, CDR2 SNTAGT. V trimming: 6 bases; J trimming: 4 bases; junction bases outside the gene matches: 5. CDR3: CASSQTSGDYNEQFF. For the CDR3, the DNA is TGTGCCAGCAGCCAGACTAGCGGGGATTACAATGAGCAGTTCTTC.

The genes are TRBV28 and TRBJ1-4; TRBD1 matches 7 bases. Germline CDR1 is MDHEN and CDR2 is SYDVKM. This CDR3 is built from 16 residues. V dropped 5 bases and J dropped 4; count of bases not matched to a gene: 10. The CDR3 reads CASSGGSNRGNEKLFF. CDR3 bases: TGTGCCAGCAGTGGGGGGTCGAACAGGGGTAATGAAAAACTGTTTTTT.

V gene TRBV9 combines with J gene TRBJ1-1, with TRBD1 as a possible D gene (5 bases). The CDR3 runs 17 residues. V lost 0 bases to trimming and J lost 1 base, with 16 bases between them. The germline CDR1 and CDR2 sequences are SGDLS and YYNGEE. In DNA form, the CDR3 reads TGTGCCAGCAGCGTAGATCCCCCCACAGGAACGAACACTGAAGCTTTCTTT. Translated, it gives CASSVDPPTGTNTEAFF.

The genes are TRBV7-9 and TRBJ2-3; D remains unclear. The CDR3 length is 13 residues. Trimming pared 7 bases from V and 1 base from J, leaving 9 bases between. In germline, CDR1 is SEHNR, CDR2 FQNEAQ (reference sequence). CDR3 DNA sequence: TGTGCCAGCACCTCGTCCGGCACAGATACGCAGTATTTT. Its protein product is CASTSSGTDTQYF.

The V gene is TRBV15, the J gene TRBJ2-3; D is possibly TRBD1 (5 bases). This CDR3 region has 13 residues. Germline loops: CDR1 LNHNV, CDR2 YYDKDF (reference sequence). Trimming removed 5 bases from V and 9 bases from J, with 15 bases in between. The CDR3 region is CATSPGRQGTQYF. The CDR3 DNA reads as TGTGCCACCAGCCCCGGAAGGCAGGGAACGCAGTATTTT.

This CDR3 reads CASSDSAGVGEKLFF. The CDR3 region has the DNA TGTGCCAGCAGTGACTCTGCGGGCGTGGGAGAAAAACTGTTTTTT. The chain links TRBV6-4 to TRBJ1-4; unclear D gene. CDR1 is MRHNA, CDR2 SNTAGT, per germline. The CDR3 covers 15 residues. V gave up 0 bases and J gave up 8 bases, with 13 bases separating them.

This chain joins TRBV7-2 and TRBJ1-5; 9 bases are a match to TRBD1. CDR1 and CDR2 from the germline V gene are SGHTA and FQGNSA. The CDR3 is 16 amino acids. J was trimmed by 7 bases and V by 4 bases; bases with no gene match: 11. Here the CDR3 DNA reads TGTGCCAGCAGCTCTATAGGAACAGGGGGCAGGCAGCCCCAGCATTTT. Residues: CASSSIGTGGRQPQHF.

The chain is built from TRBV30 and TRBJ1-2; D is possibly TRBD1 (5 bases). CDR1 is GTSNPN and CDR2 is SVGIG in the germline V gene (reference sequence). The ends were cut back, 3 bases at V and 2 bases at J, with 13 bases in the middle. This CDR3 has 14 amino acids. CDR3 DNA sequence: TGTGCCTGGAGCGAGGAGGGGAGGAACTATGGCTACACCTTC. Translation gives CAWSEEGRNYGYTF.

The chain carries TRBV7-2 and TRBJ2-1; D is perhaps TRBD2 (5 bases). V was pared by 2 bases and J by 0 bases, with 11 bases between. There are 16 residues in the CDR3. Germline CDR1 reads SGHTA; CDR2 reads FQGNSA. The CDR3 loop is CASSLSEGGSYNEQFF. For the CDR3, the DNA is TGTGCCAGCAGCTTAAGCGAGGGTGGCTCCTACAATGAGCAGTTCTTC.

The CDR3 sequence: CASSGIGGPSGNTIYF. The DNA for the CDR3 is TGTGCCAGCAGCGGGATCGGGGGTCCCTCTGGAAACACCATATATTTT. The rearrangement links TRBV5-4 to TRBJ1-3; D may be TRBD1 (5 bases). Germline CDR1 and CDR2: SGHNT and YYREEE (reference sequence). This CDR3 contains 16 residues. The V and J ends lost 4 bases and 0 bases respectively, with 14 bases between them.